The 30 T cell receptor beta chains below all came from one sample that was sequenced in a study of blood T cell repertoires in COVID-19. Sequencing was performed with immunoSEQ multiplex PCR; in TCRdb, only in-frame clones are kept and a portion is missing. The sample has 250,000 to 300,000 clones, roughly 81% seen once. Sequenced material: PBMCs or T cells enriched from blood (not recorded which). These receptors came from a woman aged 45-60 years who had been exposed to COVID-19.

This chain links TRBV18 with TRBJ1-2, with 10 bases aligning to TRBD1. CDR1 is KGHSH, CDR2 LQKENI, per germline. V lost 3 bases to trimming and J lost 5 bases; unmatched junction nucleotides: 3. This CDR3 is 14 amino acids long. DNA of the CDR3: TGTGCCAGCTCACCGGACAGGGGGTGGTATGGCTACACCTTC. Amino acids: CASSPDRGWYGYTF.

This sequence joins TRBV7-2 and TRBJ2-7; 9 bases agree with TRBD1. V shed 5 bases, J shed 5 bases, and the junction held 10 bases outside the gene matches. Germline-derived CDR1 and CDR2 are SGHTA and FQGNSA. There are 15 residues in the CDR3. Here the CDR3 DNA reads TGTGCCAGCAGCCTGGAGGGACAGGGCATCAACGAGCAGTACTTC. Translation gives CASSLEGQGINEQYF.

The V call is TRBV10-3, the J call TRBJ1-3; D might be TRBD1 (6 bases). The V gene lost 4 bases and the J gene lost 1 base, with 8 bases spanning the gap. The CDR3 has 14 amino acids. From germline, CDR1 is ENHRY and CDR2 SYGVKD. The CDR3, as DNA: TGTGCCATCAGTGGTACAGGGTCTGGAAACACCATATATTTT. This gives the protein CAISGTGSGNTIYF.

V and J are TRBV15 and TRBJ2-6, with TRBD2 matching 8 bases. Trimming cost V 4 bases and J 4 bases; bases outside gene matches: 3. Germline V gives CDR1 LNHNV, CDR2 YYDKDF (reference sequence). This CDR3 spans 15 amino acids. CDR3 in amino acids: CATSKRESGANVLTF. CDR3 bases: TGTGCCACCAGCAAGCGGGAGTCCGGGGCCAACGTCCTGACTTTC.

This chain uses TRBV7-9 with TRBJ1-1; no clear D. CDR3 length equals 15 residues. The germline V gene has CDR1 SEHNR and CDR2 FQNEAQ (reference sequence). Trimming pared 1 base from V and 4 bases from J, leaving 13 bases between. CDR3 bases: TGTGCCAGCAGCTTAGTGGAGGTAGGGTTCACTGAAGCTTTCTTT. Protein: CASSLVEVGFTEAFF. The complete variable domain, with remaining parts taken from reference TRBV7-9 and TRBJ1-1, reads DTGVSQNPRHKITKRGQNVTFRCDPISEHNRLYWYRQTLGQGPEFLTYFQNEAQLEKSRLLSDRFSAERPKGSFSTLEIQRTEQGDSAMYLCASSLVEVGFTEAFFGQGTRLTVV.

This clone was observed a handful of times. The identical CDR3 is also encoded by other nucleotide sequences in the sample. The chain employs TRBV5-4 and TRBJ2-5; 11 nucleotides line up with TRBD2. The CDR3 contains 15 residues. Trimming removed 0 bases from V and 5 bases from J; junction bases left unmatched: 3. Germline V gene lookup returns CDR1 SGHNT and CDR2 YYREEE (reference sequence). CDR3 DNA sequence: TGTGCCAGCAGCTTGGGACTAGCGGGGTTGGAGACCCAGTACTTC. It codes for CASSLGLAGLETQYF.

The chain has TRBV11-2 and TRBJ2-5; D is possibly TRBD2 (6 bases). Trimming shortened V by 2 bases and J by 3 bases, and 16 bases separated the two germline ends. CDR1 and CDR2 (germline): SGHAT, FQNNGV. The CDR3 is 16 amino acids. The DNA of the CDR3 is TGTGCCAGCAGCTTAAAGGGTTTAGGGGAGGAAGAGACCCAGTACTTC. This sequence encodes CASSLKGLGEEETQYF. Full variable domain (missing parts from reference TRBV11-2 and TRBJ2-5): EAGVAQSPRYKIIEKRQSVAFWCNPISGHATLYWYQQILGQGPKLLIQFQNNGVVDDSQLPKDRFSAERLKGVDSTLKIQPAKLEDSAVYLCASSLKGLGEEETQYFGPGTRLLVL.

This chain uses TRBV3-1 (or the pseudogene TRBV3-2) with TRBJ1-1; 10 bases line up with TRBD1. Germline V CDR1 and CDR2: LGHDT, YNNKEL (reference sequence). V was clipped by 0 bases and J by 6 bases; unmatched bases: 1. This CDR3 contains 14 residues. Here the CDR3 DNA reads TGTGCCAGCAGCCAAGAAGGGACAGGGGCTGAAGCTTTCTTT. It translates to CASSQEGTGAEAFF.

This chain connects TRBV5-1 to TRBJ2-5, with 7 bases lining up with TRBD2. CDR3 size: 15 residues. V trimming: 2 bases; J trimming: 2 bases; junction bases outside the gene matches: 6. In germline, CDR1 is SGHRS, CDR2 YFSETQ. CDR3 region: CASSFSGRSQETQYF. The CDR3 DNA sequence: TGCGCCAGCAGCTTCTCCGGGAGGAGTCAAGAGACCCAGTACTTC.

This clone was observed a handful of times. The rearrangement joins TRBV5-6 to TRBJ2-7; D is perhaps TRBD1 (5 bases). Trimming stripped 6 bases from V and 5 bases from J, with 18 bases between. Looked up from germline, CDR1 is SGHDT and CDR2 is YYEEEE. The length of the CDR3 is 14 residues. CDR3 in amino acids: CASNLYDQGHEQYF. The CDR3 DNA follows: TGTGCCAGCAATCTATATGACCAGGGCCACGAGCAGTACTTC.

The chain joins TRBV6-4 to TRBJ2-1, with 11 bases that match TRBD2. The V and J ends lost 5 bases and 4 bases, in that order; junction bases with no gene match: 4. Germline V CDR1 and CDR2: MRHNA, SNTAGT. There are 15 residues in the CDR3. In DNA form, the CDR3 reads TGTGCCAGCAGTACGACTAGCGGGGTATACAATGAGCAGTTCTTC. The encoded protein is CASSTTSGVYNEQFF.

This chain connects TRBV27 to TRBJ1-2; TRBD1 is a possible D gene (6 bases). There are 14 residues in the CDR3. The germline CDR1 and CDR2 sequences are MNHEY and SMNVEV (reference sequence). V shed 5 bases and J shed 0 bases, with 10 bases lying between them. CDR3 DNA: TGTGCCAGCAGTACAGGGCCTCCTAACTATGGCTACACCTTC. Translated: CASSTGPPNYGYTF.

The chain combines TRBV10-3 with TRBJ1-1; 8 positions match TRBD1. Germline V CDR1 and CDR2: ENHRY, SYGVKD. V shed 6 bases and J 4 bases; nucleotides not matched to a gene: 7. The CDR3 spans 14 residues. CDR3: CAIRETGAATEAFF. In DNA, the CDR3 is TGTGCCATCAGGGAGACAGGGGCAGCCACTGAAGCTTTCTTT.

The V and J genes are TRBV4-3 and TRBJ2-3, with D unclear. The V end lost 1 base, the J end lost 7 bases, and 12 bases lay between the germline ends. CDR1 is LGHNA and CDR2 is YSLEER in the germline V gene. The CDR3 sequence is 14 residues long. The CDR3 sequence: CASSQGNEVNTQYF. The CDR3 DNA follows: TGCGCCAGCAGCCAAGGAAACGAGGTTAATACGCAGTATTTT.

This clone was counted between two and nine times. The genes are TRBV6-5 and TRBJ2-7; 7 bases match TRBD1. The V gene's germline CDR1 is MNHEY and CDR2 SVGAGI. The CDR3 loop spans 12 amino acids. The junction had 6 bases not matched to a gene; V was cut back by 2 bases and J by 11 bases. CDR3 DNA: TGTGCCAGCAGTTACCCGGGACAGAGAAAGTACTTC. Amino acids: CASSYPGQRKYF.

V usage is TRBV19 and J usage is TRBJ1-1, with TRBD1 as a possible D gene (6 bases). The germline CDR1 and CDR2 sequences are LNHDA and SQIVND (reference sequence). This CDR3 is 17 amino acids long. The ends were cut back, 0 bases at V and 6 bases at J, with 20 bases in the middle. The CDR3 protein is CASSIDLSGGGFAEAFF. The CDR3 DNA reads TGTGCCAGTAGTATAGACCTAAGTGGGGGCGGGTTCGCTGAAGCTTTCTTT.

The chain employs TRBV19 and TRBJ1-1, with 10 bases identical to TRBD1. The J segment lost 3 bases and the V segment lost 7 bases, leaving 2 bases of the junction unmatched. CDR3 size: 13 residues. Looked up from germline, CDR1 is LNHDA and CDR2 is SQIVND (reference sequence). The CDR3 loop is CASTGTGDTEAFF. The CDR3 bases are TGTGCCAGTACCGGGACAGGGGACACTGAAGCTTTCTTT.

This rearrangement joins TRBV5-4 to TRBJ1-5; tentatively, D is TRBD1 (6 bases). Per the germline V gene, CDR1 is SGHNT and CDR2 is YYREEE (reference sequence). The V end lost 3 bases, the J end lost 3 bases, and 13 bases lay between the germline ends. This CDR3 is built from 15 residues. CDR3 region: CASSWGGGANQPQHF. CDR3 bases: TGTGCCAGCAGCTGGGGAGGGGGGGCCAATCAGCCCCAGCATTTT.

The rearrangement uses TRBV11-3 and TRBJ1-3; the D is unclear. The V gene lost 0 bases and the J gene lost 0 bases, with 6 bases spanning the gap. There are 15 residues in the CDR3. In germline, CDR1 is SGHNT, CDR2 YENEEA. As DNA, the CDR3 is TGTGCCAGCAGCTTAGAACACCGCTCTGGAAACACCATATATTTT. It yields the protein CASSLEHRSGNTIYF.

V usage is TRBV4-2 and J usage is TRBJ1-6; 8 nucleotides align to TRBD1. V lost 0 bases to trimming and J lost 6 bases; unmatched junction nucleotides: 1. The germline gives CDR1 LGHNA, CDR2 YNFKEQ. CDR3 length: 15 amino acids. The CDR3 coding sequence is TGTGCCAGCAGCCAAGAGGGACAGGCTAATTCACCCCTCCACTTT. This sequence encodes CASSQEGQANSPLHF.

J is TRBJ2-6 and V is TRBV11-2; tentatively, D is TRBD2 (6 bases). Germline V lookup: CDR1 SGHAT, CDR2 FQNNGV. The CDR3 sequence is 17 residues long. The germline V and J ends were trimmed by 5 bases and 1 base, with 15 bases remaining between them. In DNA form, the CDR3 reads TGTGCCAGCAGCACTCGGGGAGGACCATCTGGGGCCAACGTCCTGACTTTC. Translated, it gives CASSTRGGPSGANVLTF.

This chain links TRBV2 with TRBJ1-1; D might be TRBD1 (5 bases). Germline V gene sequence: CDR1 SNHLY, CDR2 FYNNEI. Trimming left V 3 bases short and J 6 bases short, with 11 bases between. CDR3 length: 13 residues. The CDR3 DNA is TGTGCCAGCAGTGACGCGGGGCGCTCTGAAGCTTTCTTT. It translates to CASSDAGRSEAFF.

This sequence joins TRBV19 and TRBJ2-7, with D possibly being TRBD1 (6 bases). Germline values: CDR1 LNHDA, CDR2 SQIVND (reference sequence). Trimming cost V 5 bases and J 6 bases, with 8 bases left between them. This CDR3 has 11 residues. The CDR3 protein is CASSQGSEQYF. The CDR3 nucleotides read TGTGCCAGTAGTCAGGGGTCCGAGCAGTACTTC.

The chain joins TRBV18 to TRBJ2-5; the match to TRBD2 covers 9 bases. The CDR3 length is 14 residues. Germline values: CDR1 KGHSH, CDR2 LQKENI. J was trimmed by 4 bases and V by 2 bases; bases with no gene match: 2. The CDR3 DNA is TGTGCCAGCTCACCAACGACTAGCGGAGAGACCCAGTACTTC. It specifies CASSPTTSGETQYF.

The V call is TRBV2, the J call TRBJ2-5; 7 nucleotides line up with TRBD2. This CDR3 is built from 15 residues. CDR1 and CDR2 (germline): SNHLY, FYNNEI. The J segment lost 5 bases and the V segment lost 4 bases, leaving 10 bases of the junction unmatched. CDR3 DNA: TGTGCCAGCAGTGCGGTAACGGGGGGTCGGGAGACCCAGTACTTC. Protein sequence: CASSAVTGGRETQYF.

The chain couples TRBV6-1 to TRBJ1-6, with D possibly matching TRBD1 (6 bases). CDR3 length equals 15 residues. Germline V gene data show CDR1 as MNHNS and CDR2 as SASEGT. V dropped 2 bases and J dropped 10 bases, with 15 bases sitting between them. CDR3 in amino acids: CASSEQAGEGSPLHF. The CDR3 DNA is TGTGCCAGCAGTGAACAGGCAGGGGAGGGGTCACCCCTCCACTTT.

This CDR3 reads CATSAGQGAEETQYF. Written as DNA, the CDR3 is TGTGCCACCAGCGCCGGACAGGGGGCGGAGGAGACCCAGTACTTC. The V gene is TRBV15, the J gene TRBJ2-5; 11 bases agree with TRBD1. The CDR3 runs to 15 residues. Per the germline V gene, CDR1 is LNHNV and CDR2 is YYDKDF (reference sequence). V lost 5 bases and J lost 5; bases outside the gene matches: 7.

The J gene is TRBJ2-3, the V gene TRBV7-6, with 13 bases fitting TRBD2. V was clipped by 3 bases and J by 0 bases; unmatched bases: 9. CDR3 length equals 19 residues. Germline CDR1 SGHVS, CDR2 FNYEAQ. CDR3 residues: CASSLTLGTSGASTDTQYF. In DNA form, the CDR3 reads TGTGCCAGCAGCTTGACTTTGGGGACTAGCGGGGCTAGCACAGATACGCAGTATTTT.

The chain couples TRBV9 to TRBJ1-2; D may be TRBD1 (6 bases). Germline V CDR1 and CDR2: SGDLS, YYNGEE. The germline V and J ends were trimmed by 4 bases and 1 base, with 20 bases remaining between them. This CDR3 has 17 amino acids. CDR3 residues: CASSSGSLRTVNYGYTF. The CDR3 nucleotides read TGTGCCAGCAGCTCCGGATCACTACGGACAGTTAACTATGGCTACACCTTC.

This rearrangement joins TRBV11-2 to TRBJ2-2; 8 bases are shared with TRBD1. Germline V gene sequence: CDR1 SGHAT, CDR2 FQNNGV. J was trimmed by 7 bases and V by 5 bases; bases with no gene match: 6. The CDR3 is made up of 14 amino acids. The CDR3 coding sequence is TGTGCCAGCAGCGTCAGGGGGCGCGGCGGGGAGCTGTTTTTT. This encodes CASSVRGRGGELFF.